This TCR beta chain was sequenced during a study of regulatory T cells in long-lasting Graves disease (dated by TCRdb to about 2021). Broadly, across the study: Patients with newly diagnosed Graves' disease had been on antithyroid drugs for under 3 months. The study was conducted in China and was registered as a clinical trial. Patients with persistent Graves' disease were compared with patients with newly diagnosed Graves' disease using TCR sequencing and RNA sequencing of peripheral blood. TCR sequencing covered some 13 persistent and 20 or so newly diagnosed Graves' disease patients, approximately 33 samples in total. What the study reported, not specific to this receptor: Only peripheral blood was studied, because thyroid tissue, the primary lesion, was inaccessible. As a limitation, the authors acknowledged that the small sample size may reduce accuracy. Preferential use of TRBV28, TRBJ1-2 and TRBJ2-5 was observed in persistent disease, whereas TRBV20-1 and TRBJ2-1 were favored in newly diagnosed disease. Sequencing and analysis were restricted to the TCR beta chain. More public clonotypes were shared among persistent patients (roughly 2,700) than among newly diagnosed patients (roughly 1,000). Lower TCR Shannon entropy and fewer highly expanded clones were observed in persistent Graves' disease patients than in newly diagnosed patients, which suggested clonal expansion.

This sample's time point label indicates: newly diagnosed GD, antithyroid drugs for less than 3 months. For both TCR sequencing and RNA sequencing, RNA was extracted from PBMCs using TRIzol. The diagnosis of Graves' disease was made according to American Thyroid Association guidelines. The patients came from an endocrinology department in Xi'an, China. From each patient, around 9.3 milliliters of peripheral blood was collected into an EDTA anticoagulant tube. Ficoll Paque Plus density gradient separation was used to isolate PBMCs, and no further T cell sorting was done. An Agilent 2100 Bioanalyzer and agarose gel were used to assess RNA quality, and a NanoDrop 2000 was used to measure RNA concentration. Library preparation used multiplex PCR. The run used an Illumina HiSeq 4000. CDR3 regions were amplified by Arm-PCR with iRepertoire HTBI primers to construct TCR beta libraries. Before sequencing, the PCR products underwent gel purification. Turning to the authors' computational methods: Gene usage analysis of CDR3 amino acid clonotypes used the 55 to 80 TRBV and approximately 13 TRBJ segments found across samples. COPE and FqMerger were used to merge filtered high-quality paired reads into contigs. Contigs were aligned with BLAST to IMGT TRBV, TRBD and TRBJ reference genes, and CDR3 was defined per IMGT. Clonotypes above 0.1% frequency were classified as highly expanded clones. Shannon entropy was used to measure repertoire diversity, and the Gini coefficient was used to measure V-J evenness. A clonotype found in more than one individual was treated as public. Using fastp trimming at Q25 and MiXCR clonotype assembly, TCRdb reanalyzed the public sequencing data and kept in-frame beta chains. Identical CDR3 protein sequences are pooled into one entry, listed with their most common genes and DNA. TCRdb's processing, not the authors' own work, is the source of the V and J calls. The sample data list 500,000 or so distinct CDR3 sequences, and 14% of these were observed just once. The ten top clones hold around a sixth of the sample.

This clonotype was found many times. Its antigen is currently not known. No base quality information exists; no much larger clone differs at one position. The germline V gene provides CDR1 SGHRS and CDR2 YFSETQ. Measured from the cysteine to the phenylalanine, the CDR3 is 16 residues long. Only CDR3 DNA remains: 48 bases, in frame from the first base. Relative to germline, V is missing 3 bases and J is missing 0 bases, with 4 bases of the junction outside any gene match. Separately, the same data were catalogued under a study of T cells in Graves' hyperthyroidism and ophthalmopathy. According to the second study: A patient counted as having stable Graves' hyperthyroidism if no progression to ophthalmopathy occurred over 18 months of follow-up. The hyperthyroidism patients were between 18 and 65 years old and newly diagnosed, with a disease duration of less than 2 months. Exclusion was applied to patients with uncontrolled infections, other autoimmune diseases, pregnancy or lactation. Diagnoses were established on the basis of clinical symptoms, serum thyroxine and TRAb, thyroid ultrasound, and orbital computed tomography. For the first round of RT-PCR on the TCR CDR3, the HTBI primer set was used together with the Qiagen OneStep RT-PCR kit. Blood samples also contained most of the expanded thyroid clonotypes (frequency above 0.001), which suggests that blood repertoires may reflect thyroid immune responses. In cross-validation, a model built on a 13 V-J signature told ophthalmopathy apart from stable hyperthyroidism with less than 90% sensitivity and 81% to 82% specificity, and in testing the same model reached 80%/75%. In validation, the model predicted progression to ophthalmopathy with 55% to 71% sensitivity and approximately 74% specificity, a median of 6.5 months before onset. TCR V-J signatures able to tell the groups apart were searched for in a discovery cohort of about a hundred patients, of whom 43 had Graves' ophthalmopathy and around 56 had stable Graves' hyperthyroidism. Prospective prediction of ophthalmopathy was tested in an independent validation cohort consisting of fewer than 20 hyperthyroidism patients and 15 or so patients who later progressed to ophthalmopathy. For training and testing, the 100 or so patients in the discovery cohort were randomly divided in a 7:3 ratio. In about 6 Graves' hyperthyroidism patients, the study also compared T-cell repertoires from thyroid tissue with T-cell repertoires from blood. Once sampling was done, hyperthyroidism patients were given methimazole at a starting dose of 30 mg daily, whereas ophthalmopathy patients were given high-dose intravenous methylprednisolone. The libraries were constructed in a second round of multiplex PCR and then size-selected and purified. Libraries were sequenced paired-end with 100 bp reads on an Illumina HiSeq2000. Raw data were processed with SOAPnuke, discarding reads with adapters, uncalled bases, mean Phred below 15, or no exact constant-primer or identifier match. High-quality paired reads were merged with COPE v1.2.5, and unique nucleotide sequences were defined as clonotypes. Clonotypes were aligned to IMGT TRBV, TRBD and TRBJ reference segments using MiTCR v1.1. The analysis was restricted to V-J combinations with a frequency above 0.0001, which together covered approximately 99% of the repertoires. A TCS score was defined as the ratio between F50 (clonal expansion) and ExV (chaos), using BLOSUM62-based TCRdist between CDR3 peptides within each V-J. Welch's t-statistics and random forest reduced roughly 500 V-J features to some 14, which were used in a naive Bayes classifier (R e1071). Sample size was not statistically predetermined, and investigators were not blinded to group allocation. According to the paper, TCR Vbeta CDR3 sequencing was carried out on some 130 peripheral blood samples, which came from about 45 ophthalmopathy, approximately 72 hyperthyroidism and some 17 progressor patients.

The sequence was obtained from a woman between 45 and 65 years old with Graves disease. Donor details come from another sample of the same person, matched by shared clones. Here the chain combines TRBV5-1 and TRBJ2-7; a stretch of 12 junction bases matches TRBD2. This specimen consisted of peripheral blood mononuclear cells (PBMCs), obtained at new diagnosis, from a patient treated with antithyroid drugs. The nucleotides read TGCGCCAGCAGCTATCGGACTAGCGGGAACTCCTACGAGCAGTACTTC. This gives the protein CASSYRTSGNSYEQYF.